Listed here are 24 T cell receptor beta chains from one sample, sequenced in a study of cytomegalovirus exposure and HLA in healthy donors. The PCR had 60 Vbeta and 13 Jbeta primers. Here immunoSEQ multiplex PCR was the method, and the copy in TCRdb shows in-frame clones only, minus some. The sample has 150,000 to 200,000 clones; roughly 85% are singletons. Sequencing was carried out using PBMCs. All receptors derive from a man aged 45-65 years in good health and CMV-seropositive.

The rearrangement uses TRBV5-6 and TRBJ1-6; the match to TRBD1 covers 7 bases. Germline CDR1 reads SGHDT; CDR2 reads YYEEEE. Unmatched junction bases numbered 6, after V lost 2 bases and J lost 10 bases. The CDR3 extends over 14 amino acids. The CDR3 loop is CASSFGTARSPLHF. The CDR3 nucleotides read TGTGCCAGCAGCTTCGGGACAGCTCGGTCACCCCTCCACTTT.

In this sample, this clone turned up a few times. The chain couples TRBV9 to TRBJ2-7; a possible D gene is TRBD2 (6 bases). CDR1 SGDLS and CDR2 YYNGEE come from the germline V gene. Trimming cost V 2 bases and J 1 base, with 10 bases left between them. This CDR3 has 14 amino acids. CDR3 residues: CASSVDGGSYEQYF. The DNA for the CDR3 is TGTGCCAGCAGCGTGGACGGAGGGTCCTACGAGCAGTACTTC.

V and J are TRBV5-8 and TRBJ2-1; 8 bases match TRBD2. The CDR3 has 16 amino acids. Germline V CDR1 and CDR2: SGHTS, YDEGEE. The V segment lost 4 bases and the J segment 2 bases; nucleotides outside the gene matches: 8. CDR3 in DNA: TGTGCCAGCAGCGCGGCTAGCGGGTTTGCCTACAATGAGCAGTTCTTC. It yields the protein CASSAASGFAYNEQFF.

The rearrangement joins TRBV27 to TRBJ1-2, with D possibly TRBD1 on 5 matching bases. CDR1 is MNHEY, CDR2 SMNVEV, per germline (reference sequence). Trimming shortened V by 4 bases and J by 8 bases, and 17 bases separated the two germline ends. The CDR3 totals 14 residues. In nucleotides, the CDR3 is TGTGCCAGCAGTTCCGGGGGGGGACTTGGGGGCTACACCTTC. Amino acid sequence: CASSSGGGLGGYTF.

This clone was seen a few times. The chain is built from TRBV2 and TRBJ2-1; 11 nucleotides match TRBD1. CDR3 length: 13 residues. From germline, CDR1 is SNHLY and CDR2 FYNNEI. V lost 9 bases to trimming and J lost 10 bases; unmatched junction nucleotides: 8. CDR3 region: CASIGTGGVEQFF. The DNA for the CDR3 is TGTGCCAGTATTGGGACAGGGGGTGTAGAGCAGTTCTTC.

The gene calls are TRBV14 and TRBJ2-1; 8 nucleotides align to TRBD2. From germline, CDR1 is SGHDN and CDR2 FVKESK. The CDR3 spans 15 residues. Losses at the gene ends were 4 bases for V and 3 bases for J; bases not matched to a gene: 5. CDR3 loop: CASSLRGAVYNEQFF. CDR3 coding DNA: TGTGCCAGCAGCCTGCGGGGGGCGGTCTACAATGAGCAGTTCTTC.

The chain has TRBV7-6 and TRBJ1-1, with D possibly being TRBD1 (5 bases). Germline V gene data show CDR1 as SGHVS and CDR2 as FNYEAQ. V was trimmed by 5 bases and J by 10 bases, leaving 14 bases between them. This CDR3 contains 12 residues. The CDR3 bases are TGTGCCAGCAGCCCCCGCGGCGGGGGAGCTTTCTTT. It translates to CASSPRGGGAFF.

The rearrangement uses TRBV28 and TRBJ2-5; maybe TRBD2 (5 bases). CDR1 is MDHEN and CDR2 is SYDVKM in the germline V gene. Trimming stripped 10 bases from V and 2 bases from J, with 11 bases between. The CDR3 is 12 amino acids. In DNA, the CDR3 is TGTGCCACTCGACTACCTCAAGAGACCCAGTACTTC. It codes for CATRLPQETQYF. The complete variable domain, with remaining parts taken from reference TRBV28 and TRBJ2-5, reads DVKVTQSSRYLVKRTGEKVFLECVQDMDHENMFWYRQDPGLGLRLIYFSYDVKMKEKGDIPEGYSVSREKKERFSLILESASTNQTSMYLCATRLPQETQYFGPGTRLLVL.

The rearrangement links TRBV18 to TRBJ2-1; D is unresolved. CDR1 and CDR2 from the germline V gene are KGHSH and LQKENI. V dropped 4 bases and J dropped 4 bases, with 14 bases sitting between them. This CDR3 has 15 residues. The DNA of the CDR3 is TGTGCCAGCTCACTGGAAAGAGACTCATACAATGAGCAGTTCTTC. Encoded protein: CASSLERDSYNEQFF.

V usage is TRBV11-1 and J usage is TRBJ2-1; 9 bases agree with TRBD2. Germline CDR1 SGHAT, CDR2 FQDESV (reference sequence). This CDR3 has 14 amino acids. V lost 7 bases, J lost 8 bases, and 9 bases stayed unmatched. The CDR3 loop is CASMQAGGRDEQFF. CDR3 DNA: TGTGCCAGCATGCAGGCGGGGGGGCGCGATGAGCAGTTCTTC.

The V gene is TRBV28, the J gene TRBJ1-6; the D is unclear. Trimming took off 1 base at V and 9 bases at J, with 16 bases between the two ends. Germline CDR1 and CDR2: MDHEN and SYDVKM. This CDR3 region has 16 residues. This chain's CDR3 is CASSLSGHPLRSPLHF. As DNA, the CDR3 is TGTGCCAGCAGTTTATCGGGTCACCCTTTACGTTCACCCCTCCACTTT.

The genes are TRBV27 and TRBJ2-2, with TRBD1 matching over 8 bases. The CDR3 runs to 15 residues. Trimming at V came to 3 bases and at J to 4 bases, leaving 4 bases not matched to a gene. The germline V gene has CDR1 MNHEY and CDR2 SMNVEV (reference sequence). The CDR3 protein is CASSFAGGSTGELFF. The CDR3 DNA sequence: TGTGCCAGCAGTTTTGCAGGGGGCAGCACCGGGGAGCTGTTTTTT.

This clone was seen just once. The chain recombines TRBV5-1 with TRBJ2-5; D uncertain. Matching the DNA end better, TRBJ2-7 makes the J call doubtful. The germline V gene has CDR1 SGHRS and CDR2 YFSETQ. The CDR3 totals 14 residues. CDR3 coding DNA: TGCGCCAGCAGCTTGGCTGGCGGCTCCTACGAGCAGTACTTC. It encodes CASSLAGGSYEQYF.

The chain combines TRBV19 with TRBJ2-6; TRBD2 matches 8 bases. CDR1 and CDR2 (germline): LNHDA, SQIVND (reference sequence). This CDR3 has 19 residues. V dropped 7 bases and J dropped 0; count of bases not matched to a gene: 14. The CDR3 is CASNPIAGRIDSGANVLTF. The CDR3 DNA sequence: TGTGCCAGTAACCCGATAGCGGGACGTATAGACTCTGGGGCCAACGTCCTGACTTTC. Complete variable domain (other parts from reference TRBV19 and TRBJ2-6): DGGITQSPKYLFRKEGQNVTLSCEQNLNHDAMYWYRQDPGQGLRLIYYSQIVNDFQKGDIAEGYSVSREKKESFPLTVTSAQKNPTAFYLCASNPIAGRIDSGANVLTFGAGSRLTVL.

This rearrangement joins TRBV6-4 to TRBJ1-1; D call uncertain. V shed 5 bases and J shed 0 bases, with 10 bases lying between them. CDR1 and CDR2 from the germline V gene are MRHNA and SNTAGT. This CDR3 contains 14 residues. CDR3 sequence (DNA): TGTGCCAGCAGTCCTACCACAGTGAACACTGAAGCTTTCTTT. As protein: CASSPTTVNTEAFF.

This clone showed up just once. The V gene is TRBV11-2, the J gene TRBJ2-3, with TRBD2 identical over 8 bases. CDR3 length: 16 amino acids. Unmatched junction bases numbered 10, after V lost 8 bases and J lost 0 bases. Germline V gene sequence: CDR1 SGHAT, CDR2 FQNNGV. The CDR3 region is CASAPGGMASTDTQYF. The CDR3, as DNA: TGTGCCAGCGCCCCGGGGGGGATGGCTAGCACAGATACGCAGTATTTT.

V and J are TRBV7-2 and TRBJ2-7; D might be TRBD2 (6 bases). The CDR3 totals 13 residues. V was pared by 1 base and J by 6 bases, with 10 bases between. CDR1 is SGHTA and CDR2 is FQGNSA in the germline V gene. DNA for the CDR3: TGTGCCAGCAGCTTAGGCGGGGCTCTCGAGCAGTACTTC. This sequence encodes CASSLGGALEQYF.

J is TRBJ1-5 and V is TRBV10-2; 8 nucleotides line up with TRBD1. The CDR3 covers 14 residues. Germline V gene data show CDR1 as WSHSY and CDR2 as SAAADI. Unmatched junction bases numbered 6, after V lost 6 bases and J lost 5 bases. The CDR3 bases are TGCGCCAGCAGCACGGACAGGGTATATCAGCCCCAGCATTTT. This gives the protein CASSTDRVYQPQHF.

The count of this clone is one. CDR3 in DNA: TGTGCTAGTGGTTTGATTGACAGGTTTCGAACCTACGAGCAGTACGTC. The encoded protein is CASGLIDRFRTYEQYV. The chain is built from TRBV12-5 and TRBJ2-7; D may be TRBD1 (6 bases). This CDR3 region has 16 residues. The V end was cut by 2 bases, the J end by 2 bases, with 16 bases between. Germline V gene lookup returns CDR1 LGHNT and CDR2 FRNRAP.

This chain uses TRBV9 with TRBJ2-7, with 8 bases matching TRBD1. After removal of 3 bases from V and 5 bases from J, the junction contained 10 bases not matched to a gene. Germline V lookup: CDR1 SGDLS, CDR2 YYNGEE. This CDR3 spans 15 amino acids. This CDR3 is CASSGNSDRVHEQYF. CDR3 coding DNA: TGTGCCAGCAGCGGAAACTCGGACAGGGTCCACGAGCAGTACTTC.

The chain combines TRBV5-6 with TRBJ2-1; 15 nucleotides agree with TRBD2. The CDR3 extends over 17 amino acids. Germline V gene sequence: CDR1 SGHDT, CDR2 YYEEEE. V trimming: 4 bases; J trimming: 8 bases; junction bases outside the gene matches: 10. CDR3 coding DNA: TGTGCCAGCAGCCATGGACTAGCGGGGGGGCTGGGCGATGAGCAGTTCTTC. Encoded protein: CASSHGLAGGLGDEQFF. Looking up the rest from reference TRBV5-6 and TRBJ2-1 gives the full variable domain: DAGVTQSPTHLIKTRGQQVTLRCSPKSGHDTVSWYQQALGQGPQFIFQYYEEEERQRGNFPDRFSGHQFPNYSSELNVNALLLGDSALYLCASSHGLAGGLGDEQFFGPGTRLTVL.

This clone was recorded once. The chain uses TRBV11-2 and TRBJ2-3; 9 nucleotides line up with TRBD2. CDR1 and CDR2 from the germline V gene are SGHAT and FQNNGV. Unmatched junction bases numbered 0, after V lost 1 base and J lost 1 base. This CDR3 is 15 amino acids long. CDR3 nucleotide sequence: TGTGCCAGCAGCTTAGTAGCGGGGGGCACAGATACGCAGTATTTT. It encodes CASSLVAGGTDTQYF.

The CDR3 region is CASSEPSYGYTF. The DNA of the CDR3 is TGTGCCAGCAGTGAACCGTCCTATGGCTACACCTTC. The chain recombines TRBV6-1 with TRBJ1-2; D is unresolved. V was trimmed by 2 bases and J by 4 bases, leaving 5 bases between them. Germline CDR1 and CDR2: MNHNS and SASEGT. CDR3 size: 12 residues.

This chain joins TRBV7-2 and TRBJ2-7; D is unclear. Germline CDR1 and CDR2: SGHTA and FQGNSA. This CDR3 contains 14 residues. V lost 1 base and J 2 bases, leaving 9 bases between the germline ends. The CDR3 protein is CASSLVAATYEQYF. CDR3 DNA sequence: TGTGCCAGCAGCTTAGTAGCAGCGACCTACGAGCAGTACTTC.